These 26 T cell receptor beta chains were all obtained from the same sample, sequenced in a study of tumor and adjacent non-tumor tissue in lung cancer. RNA was extracted from bulk tissue without any cell sorting. TCRbeta libraries were built with three rounds of nested PCR, modified from ARM-PCR. MiXCR, run by TCRdb on the multiplex PCR reads, gives a single entry per CDR3 protein. The sample holds roughly 200,000 distinct CDR3 sequences; 70% to 75% are singletons and the top ten take 20% to 25%. Sample: lung tumor tissue. Every receptor here comes from a man in his sixties with non-small cell lung cancer.

The chain has TRBV12-3 or TRBV12-4 and TRBJ1-1, with a possible D match to TRBD1 (5 bases). V was clipped by 5 bases and J by 5 bases, with 12 bases between them. CDR3 length equals 13 residues. The CDR3 sequence is CASSRGGRTEAFF. The DNA of the CDR3 is TGTGCCAGCAGTAGGGGAGGGAGGACTGAAGCTTTCTTT.

This chain joins TRBV5-1 and TRBJ1-4; D unclear. The length of the CDR3 is 15 residues. V was cut by 1 base and J by 9 bases, with 16 bases left in between. Germline CDR1 and CDR2: SGHRS and YFSETQ. The CDR3 loop reads CASSLNTATNKKLFF. The CDR3 DNA reads as TGCGCCAGCAGCTTGAACACCGCAACTAACAAAAAACTGTTTTTT.

V and J are TRBV5-5 and TRBJ1-6; 9 positions match TRBD1. The CDR3 sequence is 14 residues long. Germline V gene lookup returns CDR1 SGHKS and CDR2 YYEKEE (reference sequence). The V gene end was trimmed by 1 base and the J gene end by 7 bases; junction bases not matched to a gene: 0. CDR3 sequence: CASSLTGGNSPLHF. The DNA for the CDR3 is TGTGCCAGCAGCTTGACAGGGGGCAATTCACCCCTCCACTTT.

In this sample, this clonotype turned up many times. The CDR3, as DNA: TGCAGTGCTAGATACAGGGCCTTGGGTCAGCCCCAGCATTTT. Residues: CSARYRALGQPQHF. The chain carries TRBV20-1 and TRBJ1-5; TRBD1 might be the D (6 bases). The V end lost 2 bases, the J end lost 6 bases, and 14 bases lay between the germline ends. This CDR3 comprises 14 residues. The germline gives CDR1 DFQATT, CDR2 SNEGSKA (reference sequence).

The rearrangement uses TRBV5-1 and TRBJ2-7; TRBD2 might be the D (6 bases). The length of the CDR3 is 17 residues. Trimming took 0 bases from V and 0 from J, leaving 16 bases between them. Germline assignment: CDR1 SGHRS and CDR2 YFSETQ. DNA for the CDR3: TGCGCCAGCAGCTTGGACGGGCGTATCGGGAGCTCCTACGAGCAGTACTTC. It specifies CASSLDGRIGSSYEQYF.

This clonotype is classed as large. As DNA, the CDR3 is TGCAGCGTTCAGACTGCCACCGGGGAGCTGTTTTTT. As protein: CSVQTATGELFF. The chain uses TRBV29-1 and TRBJ2-2; D not resolved. CDR3 length: 12 amino acids. Per the germline V gene, CDR1 is SQVTM and CDR2 is ANQGSEA. V lost 5 bases, J lost 4 bases, and 8 bases lay in between.

To note about this clonotype: A much larger clone is a single base away; this may be a read error. This chain joins TRBV20-1 and TRBJ2-1; D tentatively fits TRBD1 or TRBD2 (5 bases each). Germline V CDR1 and CDR2: DFQATT, SNEGSKA (reference sequence). The CDR3 extends over 13 amino acids. V shed 5 bases and J shed 9 bases, with 17 bases lying between them. CDR3 in DNA: TGCAGTGCTGTCCTGACAGCGGTGGGTGAGCAGTTCTTC. Protein sequence: CSAVLTAVGEQFF.

Of note for this clonotype: A much larger clone differs by one base, so this may be a read error. The CDR3 end shows no conserved phenylalanine or tryptophan, and so a read error is likely. The chain joins TRBV11-3 to TRBJ2-2; TRBD1 aligns across 7 bases. The CDR3 covers 15 residues. Germline CDR1 reads SGHNT; CDR2 reads YENEEA. V trimming: 5 bases; J trimming: 1 base; junction bases outside the gene matches: 4. CDR3 loop: CASSLWTGNTGELFL. The CDR3 DNA reads TGTGCCAGCAGCCTTTGGACAGGGAACACCGGGGAGCTGTTTCTT.

Details on this clonotype: A junction end diverges from the germline sequence, so it may reflect a read error. The CDR3: CASSVGQAGYGYTF. As DNA, the CDR3 is TGTGCCAGTAGTGTGGGACAGGCTGGCTATGGCTACACCTTC. The chain links TRBV6-1 to TRBJ1-2; 8 bases align to TRBD1. The CDR3 runs 14 residues. Germline V CDR1 and CDR2: MNHNS, SASEGT.

This clonotype occurred a few times. This rearrangement joins TRBV28 to TRBJ2-1; 7 nucleotides line up with TRBD2. The germline V gene encodes CDR1 MDHEN and CDR2 SYDVKM. The CDR3 has 14 amino acids. Trimming at V came to 3 bases and at J to 7 bases, leaving 6 bases not matched to a gene. DNA for the CDR3: TGTGCCAGCAGTTTCGGGGGGTTTCGGAATGAGCAGTTCTTC. Its translation is CASSFGGFRNEQFF. The complete variable domain, with remaining parts taken from reference TRBV28 and TRBJ2-1, reads DVKVTQSSRYLVKRTGEKVFLECVQDMDHENMFWYRQDPGLGLRLIYFSYDVKMKEKGDIPEGYSVSREKKERFSLILESASTNQTSMYLCASSFGGFRNEQFFGPGTRLTVL.

This clonotype has only a few counts. This chain joins TRBV5-4 and TRBJ2-3, with D hard to call. The CDR3 totals 13 residues. The germline V gene has CDR1 SGHNT and CDR2 YYREEE (reference sequence). The ends were cut back, 5 bases at V and 4 bases at J, with 11 bases in the middle. CDR3 sequence reads: CASSSVESDTQYF. In nucleotides, the CDR3 is TGTGCCAGCAGTTCCGTCGAGTCAGATACGCAGTATTTT.

This clonotype was picked up a small number of times. J is TRBJ2-7 and V is TRBV6-5; TRBD1 might be the D (6 bases). The CDR3 has 14 amino acids. Germline CDR1 MNHEY, CDR2 SVGAGI. V shed 2 bases and J shed 2 bases, with 10 bases lying between them. In DNA, the CDR3 is TGTGCCAGCAGTTACGCGACAGGCACCTACGAGCAGTACTTC. Protein product: CASSYATGTYEQYF.

In the case of this clonotype: The junction departs from the called germline gene at one end, perhaps through a read error. The chain uses TRBV12-3 or TRBV12-4 and TRBJ1-1; D is possibly TRBD1 (5 bases). The CDR3 extends over 15 amino acids. The CDR3 reads CASTFPGILNIEAFF. The CDR3 bases are TGTGCCAGCACTTTCCCAGGGATACTGAACATTGAAGCTTTCTTT.

As to this clonotype: A much larger clone differs from this one at a single base, so this may be a read error. The chain uses TRBV4-3 and TRBJ2-7; 7 bases match TRBD2. J lost 4 bases, V lost 4 bases, and 7 bases had no gene match. The CDR3 is made up of 14 amino acids. Germline CDR1 reads LGHNA; CDR2 reads YSLEER. The CDR3 DNA sequence: TGCGCCAGCAGCCCCGGGACTATTACATACGAGCAGTACTTC. This encodes CASSPGTITYEQYF.

The chain is built from TRBV20-1 and TRBJ1-2, with a tentative D call TRBD1 (5 bases). The ends were cut back, 0 bases at V and 7 bases at J, with 15 bases in the middle. Germline V CDR1 and CDR2: DFQATT, SNEGSKA (reference sequence). This CDR3 spans 14 amino acids. The CDR3 DNA reads as TGCAGTGCTAGAGATCTTTTGACAAGGGGTGGCTACACCTTC. This codes for CSARDLLTRGGYTF.

Comment on this clonotype: The conserved closing phenylalanine or tryptophan is absent in this CDR3, likely reflecting a read error. The rearrangement uses TRBV11-2 and TRBJ2-6; maybe TRBD1 (5 bases). Germline-derived CDR1 and CDR2 are SGHAT and FQNNGV. V gave up 6 bases and J gave up 8 bases, with 14 bases separating them. The CDR3 sequence is 14 residues long. Written as DNA, the CDR3 is TGTGCCAGCAGTCCCATCTCAGGGACCAACGTCCTGACTCTC. Protein product: CASSPISGTNVLTL.

V is TRBV11-2 and J is TRBJ2-7, with D possibly TRBD1 on 5 matching bases. V was pared by 3 bases and J by 5 bases, with 20 bases between. CDR1 and CDR2 from the germline V gene are SGHAT and FQNNGV. This CDR3 is built from 16 residues. The CDR3 region is CASSFRSSDQGDEQYF. CDR3 coding DNA: TGTGCCAGCAGCTTTAGGTCGTCGGATCAGGGTGACGAGCAGTACTTC.

In regard to this clonotype: The junction does not match germline at one end; this may be a read error. The chain is built from TRBV12-3 or TRBV12-4 and TRBJ1-6; D possibly corresponds to TRBD1 (5 bases). CDR3 size: 13 residues. The CDR3 DNA follows: TGTGCCGGCAGAGTCGGGACTATTTCACCCCTCCACTTT. It translates to CAGRVGTISPLHF.

This sequence joins TRBV6-1 and TRBJ2-7, with 8 positions matching TRBD1. CDR3 length: 14 residues. V dropped 7 bases and J dropped 8; count of bases not matched to a gene: 13. In germline, CDR1 is MNHNS, CDR2 SASEGT. CDR3 residues: CASILDRVRYKQYF. The CDR3 DNA reads as TGTGCCAGCATCTTGGACAGGGTGCGTTACAAGCAGTACTTC.

This clonotype was recorded at least ten times. The chain links TRBV4-2 to TRBJ1-6; D perhaps matches TRBD1 (5 bases). Germline loops: CDR1 LGHNA, CDR2 YNFKEQ. V lost 0 bases and J lost 7, with 13 bases in between. The CDR3 has 16 amino acids. The CDR3 sequence is CASSQDLGVRNSPLHF. The CDR3 nucleotides are TGTGCCAGCAGCCAAGATCTAGGGGTTAGAAATTCACCCCTCCACTTT.

The CDR3 sequence: CSARGDIPVYEQYF. The CDR3 DNA reads as TGCAGTGCTAGAGGGGATATCCCTGTTTATGAGCAGTACTTC. The V and J genes are TRBV20-1 and TRBJ2-7; unclear D gene. Germline-derived CDR1 and CDR2 are DFQATT and SNEGSKA (reference sequence). This CDR3 contains 14 residues. V lost 1 base and J lost 7, with 17 bases in between.

Concerning this clonotype itself: The missing conserved phenylalanine or tryptophan at the end of this CDR3 makes a read error likely. The V and J genes are TRBV5-6 and TRBJ1-6; D call uncertain. The CDR3 runs 13 residues. The V end lost 5 bases, the J end lost 10 bases, and 13 bases lay between the germline ends. Looked up from germline, CDR1 is SGHDT and CDR2 is YYEEEE. The CDR3 bases are TGTGCCAGCAGAGTGGATCCTGGATCACCCCTCCACTGT. Its translation: CASRVDPGSPLHC.

This clonotype turned up a few times. This clone may be a read error of a much larger clone one base away. The gene calls are TRBV11-3 and TRBJ2-7; D might be TRBD1 (6 bases). The CDR3 length is 12 residues. V lost 5 bases to trimming and J lost 10 bases, with 15 bases between them. Germline V CDR1 and CDR2: SGHNT, YENEEA. As DNA, the CDR3 is TGTGCCAGCAGCCGCGGACAGTCGCTTCAGTACTTC. Protein product: CASSRGQSLQYF.

Concerning this clonotype: It is likely a read error, because the conserved phenylalanine at the end of the CDR3 is missing. This chain links TRBV6-5 with TRBJ2-2, with TRBD2 as a possible D gene (5 bases). This CDR3 spans 15 amino acids. Per the germline V gene, CDR1 is MNHEY and CDR2 is SVGAGI. CDR3 sequence reads: CASSYRAAYTGVLFL. The CDR3 DNA sequence: TGTGCCAGCAGTTACCGGGCAGCCTACACCGGGGTGCTGTTTCTT.

The chain employs TRBV18 and TRBJ2-7, with 8 bases matching TRBD2. The CDR3 covers 14 residues. With V trimmed by 9 bases and J by 7 bases, 14 bases remained unmatched. Germline V gene lookup returns CDR1 KGHSH and CDR2 LQKENI. CDR3 protein: CARSGRGASEEQYF. In nucleotides, the CDR3 is TGTGCCAGATCAGGGCGGGGGGCGAGCGAGGAGCAGTACTTC.

For this clonotype: A read error is possible here, since a much larger clone lies one base away. V is TRBV11-2 and J is TRBJ2-2; TRBD1 matches at 9 bases. In germline, CDR1 is SGHAT, CDR2 FQNNGV. The CDR3 contains 17 residues. The chain's CDR3 is CANSRSRDRADTGELFF. The CDR3 DNA reads as TGTGCCAACAGCCGTTCACGGGACAGGGCGGACACCGGGGAGCTGTTTTTT.